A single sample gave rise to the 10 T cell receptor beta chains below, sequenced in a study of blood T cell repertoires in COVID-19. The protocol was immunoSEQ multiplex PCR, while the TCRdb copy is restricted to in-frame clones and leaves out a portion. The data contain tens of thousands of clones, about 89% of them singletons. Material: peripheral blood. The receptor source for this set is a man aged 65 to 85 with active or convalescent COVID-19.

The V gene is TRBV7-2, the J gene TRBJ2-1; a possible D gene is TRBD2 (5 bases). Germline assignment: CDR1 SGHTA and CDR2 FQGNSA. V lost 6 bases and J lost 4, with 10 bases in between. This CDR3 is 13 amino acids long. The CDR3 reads CASRQAGYNEQFF. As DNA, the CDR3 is TGTGCCAGCAGGCAGGCGGGTTACAATGAGCAGTTCTTC.

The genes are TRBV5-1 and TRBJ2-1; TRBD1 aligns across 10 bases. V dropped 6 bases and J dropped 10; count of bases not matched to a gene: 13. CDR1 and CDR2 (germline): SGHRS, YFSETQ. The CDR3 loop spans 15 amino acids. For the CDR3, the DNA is TGCGCCAGCACCGAGATCAGGACAGGGGGAGGGGAGCAGTTCTTC. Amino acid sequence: CASTEIRTGGGEQFF.

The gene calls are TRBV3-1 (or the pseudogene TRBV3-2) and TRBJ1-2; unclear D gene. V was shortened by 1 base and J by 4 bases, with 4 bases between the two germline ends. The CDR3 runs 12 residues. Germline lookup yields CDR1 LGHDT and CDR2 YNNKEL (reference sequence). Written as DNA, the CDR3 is TGTGCCAGCAGCCAAGCTCTCTATGGCTACACCTTC. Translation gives CASSQALYGYTF.

CDR3 sequence (DNA): TGTGCCAGCAGCTTTCTGTCAGGCGGGGAGCTGTTTTTT. It translates to CASSFLSGGELFF. The chain combines TRBV11-3 with TRBJ2-2; D is ambiguous. Per germline, CDR1 SGHNT and CDR2 YENEEA. CDR3 length: 13 amino acids. With 3 bases removed from V and 7 bases from J, the gap between germline ends came to 9 bases.

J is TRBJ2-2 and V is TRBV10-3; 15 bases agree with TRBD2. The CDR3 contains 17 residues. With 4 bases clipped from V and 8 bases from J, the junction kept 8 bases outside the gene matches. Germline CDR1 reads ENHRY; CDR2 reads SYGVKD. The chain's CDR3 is CAISASTGLAGGGELFF. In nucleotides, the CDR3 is TGTGCCATCAGTGCGAGCACGGGACTAGCGGGAGGTGGGGAGCTGTTTTTT.

The CDR3 spells CASSFQIGRGRDEQFF. CDR3 sequence (DNA): TGTGCCAGCAGCTTCCAGATAGGGAGGGGGAGGGATGAGCAGTTCTTC. The chain couples TRBV5-5 to TRBJ2-1, with D tentatively TRBD2 (7 bases). The CDR3 covers 16 residues. The germline CDR1 and CDR2 sequences are SGHKS and YYEKEE (reference sequence). V shed 2 bases and J shed 8 bases, with 20 bases lying between them.

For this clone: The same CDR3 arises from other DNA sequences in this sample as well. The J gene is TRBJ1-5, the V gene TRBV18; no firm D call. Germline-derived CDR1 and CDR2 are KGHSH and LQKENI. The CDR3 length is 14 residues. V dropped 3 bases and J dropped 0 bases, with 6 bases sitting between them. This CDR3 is CASSPPYSNQPQHF. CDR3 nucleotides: TGTGCCAGCTCACCTCCGTATAGCAATCAGCCCCAGCATTTT.

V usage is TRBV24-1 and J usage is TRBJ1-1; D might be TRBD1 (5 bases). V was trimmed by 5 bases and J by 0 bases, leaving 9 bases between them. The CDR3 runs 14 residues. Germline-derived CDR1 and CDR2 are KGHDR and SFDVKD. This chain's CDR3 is CATSVGGLNTEAFF. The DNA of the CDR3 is TGTGCCACCAGTGTCGGGGGTTTGAACACTGAAGCTTTCTTT.

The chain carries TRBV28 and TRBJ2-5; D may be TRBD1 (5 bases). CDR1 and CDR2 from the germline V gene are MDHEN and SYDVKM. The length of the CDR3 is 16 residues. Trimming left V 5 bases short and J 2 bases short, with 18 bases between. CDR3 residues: CASSARGARGQETQYF. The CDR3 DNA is TGTGCCAGCAGTGCACGTGGGGCAAGGGGACAAGAGACCCAGTACTTC.

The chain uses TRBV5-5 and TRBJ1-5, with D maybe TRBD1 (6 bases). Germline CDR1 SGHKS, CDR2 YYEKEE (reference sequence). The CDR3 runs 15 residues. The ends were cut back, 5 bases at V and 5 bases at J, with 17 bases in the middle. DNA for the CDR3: TGTGCCAGCAGGAGGGGGTGGGACGCGTATCAGCCCCAGCATTTT. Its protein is CASRRGWDAYQPQHF.